One and the same sample provided the 6 T cell receptor beta chains below, sequenced in a study of T-cell memory formation after mild COVID-19. A single record per CDR3 protein comes from TCRdb applying MiXCR to the 5' RACE reads. The sample includes roughly 450,000 distinct CDR3 sequences, roughly 18% seen only once; the top ten take roughly an eighth. Sequencing was carried out using PBMCs or a T cell subset sorted from them (not recorded which). These receptors all come from an adult woman who had mild COVID-19 (a few samples of this study predate the infection). Cell type and time point are not known.

The chain is built from TRBV4-1 and TRBJ2-7; D perhaps matches TRBD1 (6 bases). Germline V CDR1 and CDR2: MGHRA, YSYEKL. This CDR3 is 15 amino acids long. The V gene lost 0 bases and the J gene lost 4 bases, with 13 bases spanning the gap. Written as DNA, the CDR3 is TGCGCCAGCAGCCAAGAAAACAGGGCTGGTTACGAGCAGTACTTC. Encoded protein: CASSQENRAGYEQYF.

Only a few counts were recorded for this clonotype. The J gene is TRBJ1-1, the V gene TRBV27; no firm D call. This CDR3 is 15 amino acids long. The germline V gene encodes CDR1 MNHEY and CDR2 SMNVEV (reference sequence). V lost 0 bases to trimming and J lost 4 bases, with 12 bases between them. The CDR3 here is CASSLSLFRRTEAFF. In DNA, the CDR3 is TGTGCCAGCAGTTTATCGTTGTTCCGTCGCACTGAAGCTTTCTTT.

A few counts support this clonotype. The gene calls are TRBV5-5 and TRBJ2-1; D may match TRBD1 or TRBD2 (5 bases each). Trimming left V 4 bases short and J 4 bases short, with 12 bases between. The CDR3 extends over 14 amino acids. Per germline, CDR1 SGHKS and CDR2 YYEKEE (reference sequence). The CDR3 spells CASSGTVGYNEQFF. CDR3 in DNA: TGTGCCAGCAGCGGGACCGTGGGGTACAATGAGCAGTTCTTC.

V is TRBV25-1 and J is TRBJ2-6; D gene uncertain. V was pared by 3 bases and J by 0 bases, with 12 bases between. This CDR3 comprises 17 residues. From germline, CDR1 is MGHDK and CDR2 SYGVNS. The CDR3 DNA reads as TGTGCCAGCAGTGATGAGGCCTTGAGCTCTGGGGCCAACGTCCTGACTTTC. Translating gives CASSDEALSSGANVLTF.

This CDR3 reads CASTVQGFTEAFF. The CDR3 DNA reads as TGTGCCAGCACCGTACAGGGGTTCACTGAAGCTTTCTTT. The V and J genes are TRBV6-5 and TRBJ1-1; TRBD1 matches 7 bases. This CDR3 is 13 amino acids long. V trimming: 7 bases; J trimming: 4 bases; junction bases outside the gene matches: 6. CDR1 is MNHEY and CDR2 is SVGAGI in the germline V gene.

This chain joins TRBV24-1 and TRBJ2-1; TRBD2 might be the D (6 bases). The germline gives CDR1 KGHDR, CDR2 SFDVKD. The CDR3 totals 11 residues. CDR3 in DNA: TGTGCTATTAGCGGATACAATGAGCAGTTCTTC. This codes for CAISGYNEQFF.